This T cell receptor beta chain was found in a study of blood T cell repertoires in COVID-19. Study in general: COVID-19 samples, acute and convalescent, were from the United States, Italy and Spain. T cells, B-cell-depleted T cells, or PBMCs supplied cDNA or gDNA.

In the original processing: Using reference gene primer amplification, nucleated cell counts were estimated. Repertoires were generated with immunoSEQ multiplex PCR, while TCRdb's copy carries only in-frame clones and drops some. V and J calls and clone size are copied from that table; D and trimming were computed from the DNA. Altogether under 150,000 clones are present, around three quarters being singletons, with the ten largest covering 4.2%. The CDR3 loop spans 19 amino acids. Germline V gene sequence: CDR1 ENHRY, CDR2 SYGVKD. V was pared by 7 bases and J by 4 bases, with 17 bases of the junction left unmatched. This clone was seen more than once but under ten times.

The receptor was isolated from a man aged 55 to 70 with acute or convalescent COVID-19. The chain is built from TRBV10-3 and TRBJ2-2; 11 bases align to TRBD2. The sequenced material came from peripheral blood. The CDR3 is CAINGPPELAGDGTGELFF. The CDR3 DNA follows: TGTGCCATCAATGGCCCCCCGGAACTAGCGGGAGACGGCACCGGGGAGCTGTTTTTT.